A selection of T cell receptor beta chains follows, all from one sample in a study of T cell responses to AZD1222 COVID-19 vaccine. Profiled with immunoSEQ multiplex PCR; TCRdb holds only in-frame clones, not every one. The data contain 200,000 or so clones, around 92% of them seen just once; the ten biggest clones take up about 10%. Sample: peripheral blood, taken on day 0 of AZD1222 vaccination. These receptor sequences come from an adult in good health. CDR3s include the opening cysteine and the closing phenylalanine or tryptophan. D genes are given only for firm matches. Size values are once, few and many counts, or a class for expanded clones, and some rows have none.

clone size | J gene | D gene | V gene | CDR3 protein | CDR3 DNA
- | TRBJ1-2 | - | TRBV6-2/TRBV6-3 | CASSYRQNYGYTF | TGTGCCAGCAGTTATCGGCAAAACTATGGCTACACCTTC
- | TRBJ2-7 | TRBD2 | TRBV27 | CASSRDWEGSSYEQYF | TGTGCCAGCAGCCGAGACTGGGAGGGTTCCTCCTACGAGCAGTACTTC
- | TRBJ1-1 | - | TRBV9 | CASSAEIGGTEAFF | TGTGCCAGCAGCGCCGAGATAGGGGGAACTGAAGCTTTCTTT
- | TRBJ2-1 | TRBD2 | TRBV6-2/TRBV6-3 | CASSYRGRGGANEQFF | TGTGCCAGCAGTTACCGTGGCCGCGGGGGGGCCAATGAGCAGTTCTTC
once | TRBJ2-7 | - | TRBV12-5 | CASGPPWGAAYEQYF | TGTGCTAGTGGTCCCCCTTGGGGGGCAGCCTACGAGCAGTACTTC
- | TRBJ1-2 | - | TRBV4-1 | CASSRGTSNYGYTF | TGCGCCAGCAGCCGTGGGACGTCAAACTATGGCTACACCTTC
- | TRBJ2-2 | TRBD2 | TRBV5-1 | CASSRQLTSDTGELFF | TGCGCCAGCAGCCGTCAACTGACTAGCGATACCGGGGAGCTGTTTTTT
few | TRBJ1-3 | - | TRBV7-2 | CASSADPGAGNTIYF | TGTGCCAGCAGTGCTGATCCGGGGGCTGGAAACACCATATATTTT
- | TRBJ2-5 | - | TRBV5-4 | CASSLGPGQETQYF | TGTGCCAGCAGCTTGGGACCAGGCCAAGAGACCCAGTACTTC
- | TRBJ1-2 | - | TRBV2 | CASSEGSYTF | TGTGCCAGCAGTGAAGGGTCTTACACCTTC
- | TRBJ1-1 | - | TRBV14 | CASNPGMNTEAFF | TGTGCCAGCAACCCGGGTATGAACACTGAAGCTTTCTTT